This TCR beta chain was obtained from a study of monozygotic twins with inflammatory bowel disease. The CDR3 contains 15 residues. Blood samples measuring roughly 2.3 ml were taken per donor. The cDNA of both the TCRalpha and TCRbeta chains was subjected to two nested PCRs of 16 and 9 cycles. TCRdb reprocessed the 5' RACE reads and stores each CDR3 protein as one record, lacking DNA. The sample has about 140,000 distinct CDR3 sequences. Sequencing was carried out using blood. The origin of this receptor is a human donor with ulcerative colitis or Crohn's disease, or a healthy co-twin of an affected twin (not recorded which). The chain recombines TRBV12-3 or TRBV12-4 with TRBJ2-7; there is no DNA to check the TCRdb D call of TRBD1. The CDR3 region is CASSLQGRSSYEQYF.